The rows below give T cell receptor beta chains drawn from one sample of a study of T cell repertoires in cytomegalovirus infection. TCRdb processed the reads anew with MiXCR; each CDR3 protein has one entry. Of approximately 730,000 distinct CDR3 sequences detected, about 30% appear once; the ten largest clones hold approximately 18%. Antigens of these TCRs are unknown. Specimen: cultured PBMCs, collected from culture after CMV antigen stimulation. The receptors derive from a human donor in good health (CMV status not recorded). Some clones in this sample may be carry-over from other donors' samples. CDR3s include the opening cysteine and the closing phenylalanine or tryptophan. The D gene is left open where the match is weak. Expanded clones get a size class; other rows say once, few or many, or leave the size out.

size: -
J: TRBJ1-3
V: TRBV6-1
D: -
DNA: TGTGCCAGCAGAGCCGGGGCGATTGGAAACACCATATATTTT
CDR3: CASRAGAIGNTIYF

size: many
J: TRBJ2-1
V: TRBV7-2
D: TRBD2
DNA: TGTGCCAGCAGCTTAAGCTGGCCCGGGACTAGTGACAATGAGCAGTTCTTC
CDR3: CASSLSWPGTSDNEQFF

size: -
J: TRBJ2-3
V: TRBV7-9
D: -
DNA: TGTGCCAGCAGCCCGAAACTGTATAACTTACCTACGACAGATACGCAGTATTTT
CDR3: CASSPKLYNLPTTDTQYF

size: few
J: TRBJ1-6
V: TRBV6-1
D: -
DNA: TGTGCCAGCACCCGAGGGACCAGCTTAAATTCACCCCTCCACTTT
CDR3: CASTRGTSLNSPLHF

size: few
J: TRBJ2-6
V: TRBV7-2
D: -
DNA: TGTGCCAGCAGCGCCCGGCAAGGGGTTGGGGCCAACGTCCTGACTTTC
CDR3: CASSARQGVGANVLTF

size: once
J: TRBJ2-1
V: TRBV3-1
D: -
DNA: TGTGCCAGCAGCCGCGTACAGGGGGGGAATGAGCAGTTCTTC
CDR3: CASSRVQGGNEQFF

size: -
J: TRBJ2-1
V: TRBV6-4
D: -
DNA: TGTGCCAGGACCTCGGGTCTGGATGAGCAGTTCTTC
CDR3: CARTSGLDEQFF

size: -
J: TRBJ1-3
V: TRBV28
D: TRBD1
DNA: TGTGCCAGCAGACCCGGAAGGGGGCCAACTGGAAACACCATATATTTT
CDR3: CASRPGRGPTGNTIYF

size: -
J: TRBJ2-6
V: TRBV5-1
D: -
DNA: TGCGCCAGCAGCCCAGACGGAGGGTATACCTTCTCTGGGGCCAACGTCCTGACTTTC
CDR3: CASSPDGGYTFSGANVLTF

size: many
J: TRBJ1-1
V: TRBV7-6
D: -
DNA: TGTGCCAGCAGCTTAACGTGGGCAGGGAAGAACACTGAAGCTTTCTTT
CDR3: CASSLTWAGKNTEAFF

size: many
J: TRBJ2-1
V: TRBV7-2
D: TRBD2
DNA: TGTGCCAGCAGCTCCCAGGGGCTAGCGGGGTACAATGAGCAGTTCTTC
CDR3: CASSSQGLAGYNEQFF

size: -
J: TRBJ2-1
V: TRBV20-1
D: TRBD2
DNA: TGCAGTGCTAGTCGGATAGCGGGAGGGGACAATGAGCAGTTCTTC
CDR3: CSASRIAGGDNEQFF

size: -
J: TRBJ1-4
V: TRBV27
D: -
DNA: TGTGCCAGCAGTCGCCGGGACGGAGAGAATGAAAAACTGTTTTTT
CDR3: CASSRRDGENEKLFF

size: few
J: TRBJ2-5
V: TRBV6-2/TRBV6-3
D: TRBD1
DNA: TGTGCCAGCAGGGGAGCCGGGACAGCTACCTTCAGAGAGACCCAGTACTTC
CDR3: CASRGAGTATFRETQYF

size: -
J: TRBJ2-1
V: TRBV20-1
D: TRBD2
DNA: TGCAGTGCTAGAAGCGGGAGAGTCTACAATGAGCAGTTCTTC
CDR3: CSARSGRVYNEQFF

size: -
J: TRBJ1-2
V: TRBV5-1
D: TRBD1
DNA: TGCGCCAGCAGCTTGGACTCAGGGGGGAATGATGGCTACACCTTC
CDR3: CASSLDSGGNDGYTF

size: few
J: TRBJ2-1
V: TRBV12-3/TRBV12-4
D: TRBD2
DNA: TGTGCCAGCAGTGACGTAGCGGGGACTTTCCTGTTCTTC
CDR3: CASSDVAGTFLFF

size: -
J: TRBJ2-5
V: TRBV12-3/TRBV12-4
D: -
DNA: TGTGCCAGCACAGGGCAGGATGAGACCCAGTACTTC
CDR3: CASTGQDETQYF

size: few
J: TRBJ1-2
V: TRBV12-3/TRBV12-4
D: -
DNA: TGTGCCAGCAGTTTAGGGTCAGGGGTGAGCTATGGCTACACCTTC
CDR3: CASSLGSGVSYGYTF

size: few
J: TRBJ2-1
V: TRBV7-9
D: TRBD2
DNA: TGTGCCAGCAGCGGGGGGGTGGCGGATGAGCAGTTCTTC
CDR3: CASSGGVADEQFF

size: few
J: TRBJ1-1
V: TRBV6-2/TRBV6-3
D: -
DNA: TGTGCCACCCGAATTGGAAACACTGAAGCTTTCTTT
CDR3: CATRIGNTEAFF

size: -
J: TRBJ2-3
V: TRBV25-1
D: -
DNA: TGTGCCAGCAGCAAAACCTCGGGCCTAGGCACAGATACGCAGTATTTT
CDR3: CASSKTSGLGTDTQYF

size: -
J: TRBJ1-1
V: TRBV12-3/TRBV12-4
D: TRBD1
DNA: TGTGCCAGCAGTGAGACAGGGGGCAGCGCTGAAGCTTTCTTT
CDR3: CASSETGGSAEAFF

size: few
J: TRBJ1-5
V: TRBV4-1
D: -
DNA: TGCGCCAGCAGCCAAGATCCGGGGGTTGGGCGCAATCAGCCCCAGCATTTT
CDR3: CASSQDPGVGRNQPQHF

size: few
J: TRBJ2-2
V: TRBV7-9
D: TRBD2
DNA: TGTGCCAGCAGCGTCACTACGCGGGAGGAGAACACCGGGGAGCTGTTTTTT
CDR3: CASSVTTREENTGELFF

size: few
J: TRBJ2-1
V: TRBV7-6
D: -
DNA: TGTGCCAGCAGCTTCGCTGGGCTGGATGAGCAGTTCTTC
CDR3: CASSFAGLDEQFF

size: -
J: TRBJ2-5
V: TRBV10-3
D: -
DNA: TGTGCCATCAGCGGGGTAGCTTCTCGCGAGCAAGAGACCCAGTACTTC
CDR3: CAISGVASREQETQYF

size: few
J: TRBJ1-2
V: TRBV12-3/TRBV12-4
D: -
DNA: TGTGCCAGCGGGCGGGTATTTGGCTACACCTTC
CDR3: CASGRVFGYTF

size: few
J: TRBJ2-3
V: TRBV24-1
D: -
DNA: TGTGCCACCAGTGATCCCCGGGACAAGGGACCTGAAACGCAGTATTTT
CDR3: CATSDPRDKGPETQYF

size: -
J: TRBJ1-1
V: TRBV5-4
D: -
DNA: TGTGCCAGCAGCTCCCCGACAGGACCCAACACTGAAGCTTTCTTT
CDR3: CASSSPTGPNTEAFF

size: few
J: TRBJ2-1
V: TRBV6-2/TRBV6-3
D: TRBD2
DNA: TGTGCCAGCAGTCGACATCTAGCGGGAGAGGGGAATGAGCAGTTCTTC
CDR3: CASSRHLAGEGNEQFF

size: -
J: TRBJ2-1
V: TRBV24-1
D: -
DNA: TGTGCCACCAGTGCGGCGGGCCCTAAGGATGAGCAGTTCTTC
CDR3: CATSAAGPKDEQFF

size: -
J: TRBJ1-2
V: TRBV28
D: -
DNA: TGTGCCAGCAGTTTCCCGGGGAAGGACTATGGCTACACCTTC
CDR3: CASSFPGKDYGYTF

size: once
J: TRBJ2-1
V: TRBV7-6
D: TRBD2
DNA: TGTGCCAGCAGCTTACGGGCGGGGGGCACCAATGAGCAGTTCTTC
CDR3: CASSLRAGGTNEQFF

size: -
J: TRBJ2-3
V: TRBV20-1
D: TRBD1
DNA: TGCAGTGCTTCCGACAGGGGGCGAACAGATACGCAGTATTTT
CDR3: CSASDRGRTDTQYF

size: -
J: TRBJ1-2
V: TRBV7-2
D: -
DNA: TGTGCCAGCAGCTCTTCCAGTGGAAGTACCTATGGCTACACCTTC
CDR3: CASSSSSGSTYGYTF

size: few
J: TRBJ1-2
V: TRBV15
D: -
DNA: TGTGCCACAAGCAGGACTCCCGGGAACTATGGCTACACCTTC
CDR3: CATSRTPGNYGYTF

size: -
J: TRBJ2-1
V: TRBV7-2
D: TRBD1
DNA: TGTGCCAGCAGCCCCCAGGGGGCAGGCTACAATGAGCAGTTCTTC
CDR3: CASSPQGAGYNEQFF

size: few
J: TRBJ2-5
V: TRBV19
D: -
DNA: TGTGCCAGTAGTATAGATGGGGGGGCCGGGACCCAGTACTTC
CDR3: CASSIDGGAGTQYF